These 10 T cell receptor beta chains were all obtained from the same sample, sequenced in a study of lymphopenia after photon versus proton radiotherapy (dated by TCRdb to between 2017 and 2020). The library was obtained by the immunoSEQ multiplex PCR assay. Here the immuneACCESS table is served through TCRdb, limited to in-frame sequences with V and J called. Missing clones are a known gap in these copies; in checked studies unresolved V genes cover under half, and the rest lacks a known reason. Counted in this sample were 22,000 or so clones; over 90% of them appeared once. Around 10% of the sample is in the top ten clones. The material sequenced was peripheral blood, taken from a patient treated with proton-based radiotherapy. All receptors come from a woman in her seventies with pancreatic cancer. Some clones in this sample may be carry-over from other donors' samples.

The chain uses TRBV2 and TRBJ1-4; D not certain. Germline CDR1 and CDR2: SNHLY and FYNNEI. The CDR3 sequence is 12 residues long. V was pared by 7 bases and J by 6 bases, with 9 bases between. The CDR3 DNA reads TGTGCCAGCAAAGGGATAGATGAAAAACTGTTTTTT. Translating gives CASKGIDEKLFF.

The V call is TRBV5-1, the J call TRBJ1-2; D unclear. Germline lookup yields CDR1 SGHRS and CDR2 YFSETQ. V was cut by 4 bases and J by 2 bases, with 12 bases left in between. The CDR3 spans 14 residues. Here the CDR3 reads CASSAQGQNYGYTF. CDR3 bases: TGCGCCAGCAGCGCCCAAGGGCAGAACTATGGCTACACCTTC.

This clone came up once. This rearrangement joins TRBV27 to TRBJ2-6, with 9 bases aligning to TRBD1. CDR1 is MNHEY, CDR2 SMNVEV, per germline (reference sequence). The CDR3 has 18 residues. V was clipped by 6 bases and J by 1 base; unmatched bases: 10. CDR3 residues: CASSNLGTGKSGANVLTF. The CDR3 DNA reads as TGTGCCAGCAGCAATCTCGGGACAGGGAAGTCTGGGGCCAACGTCCTGACTTTC.

This chain joins TRBV5-4 and TRBJ2-3; D possibly corresponds to TRBD1 (5 bases). CDR1 is SGHNT and CDR2 is YYREEE in the germline V gene (reference sequence). Trimming pared 4 bases from V and 1 base from J, leaving 7 bases between. The CDR3 sequence is 13 residues long. The CDR3 DNA sequence: TGTGCCAGCAGCGTACAGGGCACAGATACGCAGTATTTT. It specifies CASSVQGTDTQYF.

This clone is a singleton in its sample. The gene calls are TRBV9 and TRBJ2-1; possibly TRBD1 or TRBD2 for D (6 bases each). This CDR3 comprises 18 residues. Germline V lookup: CDR1 SGDLS, CDR2 YYNGEE. Trimming stripped 0 bases from V and 3 bases from J, with 19 bases between. In nucleotides, the CDR3 is TGTGCCAGCAGCGTAGAGGGAGGACAGAACGATTTCTACAATGAGCAGTTCTTC. Its translation is CASSVEGGQNDFYNEQFF.

This chain uses TRBV5-4 with TRBJ1-2, with D possibly TRBD1 on 5 matching bases. The CDR3 is 16 residues long. The germline V and J ends were trimmed by 3 bases and 4 bases, with 19 bases remaining between them. The germline V gene has CDR1 SGHNT and CDR2 YYREEE (reference sequence). The CDR3 DNA follows: TGTGCCAGCAGCTCCAACCCCTCGGGGGAAGGCTATGGCTACACCTTC. Protein: CASSSNPSGEGYGYTF.

This clone was detected only once. The chain employs TRBV2 and TRBJ2-1; 7 nucleotides match TRBD2. Germline loops: CDR1 SNHLY, CDR2 FYNNEI. This CDR3 spans 14 amino acids. V lost 8 bases to trimming and J lost 4 bases; unmatched junction nucleotides: 8. As DNA, the CDR3 is TGTGCCAGCGAGCCGGGACTACCGTACAATGAGCAGTTCTTC. Protein sequence: CASEPGLPYNEQFF.

The chain is built from TRBV6-1 and TRBJ2-7; D is unresolved. V gave up 1 base and J gave up 6 bases, with 7 bases separating them. Germline lookup yields CDR1 MNHNS and CDR2 SASEGT. CDR3 length: 12 residues. DNA for the CDR3: TGTGCCAGCAGTGAAGAATACCTCGAGCAGTACTTC. This translates into CASSEEYLEQYF.

The CDR3 is CASSLGAGPSYEQYF. The CDR3 DNA follows: TGTGCCAGCAGCCTCGGAGCGGGTCCCTCCTACGAGCAGTACTTC. The J gene is TRBJ2-7, the V gene TRBV6-5; possibly TRBD2 for D (6 bases). The CDR3 is 15 residues long. The V gene lost 6 bases and the J gene lost 0 bases, with 15 bases spanning the gap. The germline V gene encodes CDR1 MNHEY and CDR2 SVGAGI.

The chain uses TRBV4-3 and TRBJ1-2, with 10 positions matching TRBD1. J lost 4 bases, V lost 4 bases, and 9 bases had no gene match. Germline V gene data show CDR1 as LGHNA and CDR2 as YSLEER. This CDR3 comprises 16 residues. CDR3 nucleotide sequence: TGCGCCAGCAGCCGAACCGGGACAGGGGCTATCTATGGCTACACCTTC. It translates to CASSRTGTGAIYGYTF.